The 29 T cell receptor beta chains listed next were all sequenced from one sample in a study of T cell responses to AZD1222 COVID-19 vaccine. The method was immunoSEQ multiplex PCR; TCRdb's version includes in-frame clones alone and lacks a portion of them. The data show 110,000 to 150,000 clones, over 75% seen once. This specimen consisted of peripheral blood, obtained on day 0 of AZD1222 vaccination. These receptors were collected from an adult in good health.

V gene TRBV6-1 combines with J gene TRBJ2-1; D is unclear. V was trimmed by 2 bases and J by 7 bases, leaving 15 bases between them. The CDR3 contains 15 residues. The germline V gene has CDR1 MNHNS and CDR2 SASEGT. Here the CDR3 reads CASSEPGGSPNEQFF. Here the CDR3 DNA reads TGTGCCAGCAGTGAACCTGGCGGCAGCCCAAATGAGCAGTTCTTC.

The chain combines TRBV19 with TRBJ2-7; 9 positions agree with TRBD2. The CDR3 runs to 13 residues. Trimming cost V 4 bases and J 6 bases; bases outside gene matches: 4. The germline V gene encodes CDR1 LNHDA and CDR2 SQIVND (reference sequence). CDR3 in amino acids: CASSTGTSSEQYF. The CDR3 coding sequence is TGTGCCAGTAGTACCGGGACTAGCAGCGAGCAGTACTTC. The full variable domain, rest sourced from reference TRBV19 and TRBJ2-7, is DGGITQSPKYLFRKEGQNVTLSCEQNLNHDAMYWYRQDPGQGLRLIYYSQIVNDFQKGDIAEGYSVSREKKESFPLTVTSAQKNPTAFYLCASSTGTSSEQYFGPGTRLTVT.

The genes are TRBV28 and TRBJ2-1, with TRBD2 matching 9 bases. The CDR3 has 16 residues. Germline V CDR1 and CDR2: MDHEN, SYDVKM. V lost 5 bases to trimming and J lost 7 bases; unmatched junction nucleotides: 12. The CDR3 here is CASSLSQGLAFNEQFF. DNA of the CDR3: TGTGCCAGCAGTCTCTCCCAGGGACTAGCTTTTAATGAGCAGTTCTTC.

This chain links TRBV19 with TRBJ1-2; possibly TRBD1 for D (5 bases). The CDR3 has 13 residues. Germline loops: CDR1 LNHDA, CDR2 SQIVND (reference sequence). With 7 bases removed from V and 5 bases from J, the gap between germline ends came to 14 bases. The CDR3 DNA reads as TGTGCCAGTACCCCGGGCCCAGGGTATGGCTACACCTTC. Translation: CASTPGPGYGYTF. The full variable domain, its missing parts supplied by reference TRBV19 and TRBJ1-2, is DGGITQSPKYLFRKEGQNVTLSCEQNLNHDAMYWYRQDPGQGLRLIYYSQIVNDFQKGDIAEGYSVSREKKESFPLTVTSAQKNPTAFYLCASTPGPGYGYTFGSGTRLTVV.

The chain couples TRBV28 to TRBJ2-1, with 8 bases fitting TRBD1. The trim removed 2 bases at V and 4 bases at J, leaving 4 bases unmatched. The CDR3 sequence is 15 residues long. The germline V gene encodes CDR1 MDHEN and CDR2 SYDVKM. The CDR3 protein is CASSLGGQGYNEQFF. The CDR3 DNA is TGTGCCAGCAGTTTAGGCGGACAGGGATACAATGAGCAGTTCTTC.

On this clone: One junction end disagrees with the germline gene, perhaps due to a read error. This chain uses TRBV5-1 with TRBJ2-7; 7 nucleotides agree with TRBD2. The V gene's germline CDR1 is SGHRS and CDR2 YFSETQ. The CDR3 spans 13 residues. CDR3 sequence (DNA): TGCGCCAGCAGCTTGGGTCCCCATGGAGGGACTAATTTC. It is translated as CASSLGPHGGTNF.

V usage is TRBV5-4 and J usage is TRBJ2-2; 11 bases match TRBD2. This CDR3 region has 16 residues. Germline trimming cut 4 bases from V and 6 bases from J; bases unmatched to any gene: 8. The germline V gene has CDR1 SGHNT and CDR2 YYREEE (reference sequence). In DNA form, the CDR3 reads TGTGCCAGCAGCCGGGACCTAGCGGGGGGCGCCGGGGAGCTGTTTTTT. It encodes CASSRDLAGGAGELFF.

This sequence joins TRBV30 and TRBJ2-2, with 9 nucleotides matching TRBD1. V trimming: 2 bases; J trimming: 6 bases; junction bases outside the gene matches: 16. The CDR3 extends over 18 amino acids. Per germline, CDR1 GTSNPN and CDR2 SVGIG (reference sequence). The CDR3 nucleotides are TGTGCCTGGAGTTTCCCTTACTTGGGACAGGGCGGCCCCGGGGAGCTGTTTTTT. It yields the protein CAWSFPYLGQGGPGELFF.

The V gene is TRBV21-1, the J gene TRBJ1-2; no check of the table's D call, TRBD1, against the DNA was made. TRBV21-1 is marked as a pseudogene. This CDR3 is built from 14 residues. The CDR3 DNA reads as TGTGCCAGCAGCAAAGGAGACAGGGATTATGGCTACACCTTC. Protein sequence: CASSKGDRDYGYTF.

The chain's CDR3 is CATSREPRTRTGNTIYF. As DNA, the CDR3 is TGTGCCACCAGCAGAGAACCGAGGACGAGAACTGGAAACACCATATATTTT. This chain links TRBV15 with TRBJ1-3; D gene ambiguous. This CDR3 has 17 amino acids. Germline V gene sequence: CDR1 LNHNV, CDR2 YYDKDF (reference sequence). Trimming cost V 0 bases and J 2 bases, with 14 bases left between them.

V gene TRBV5-1 combines with J gene TRBJ1-3; 8 bases are a match to TRBD1. The CDR3 length is 15 residues. Trimming took 6 bases from V and 3 from J; bases not matched to a gene: 8. Germline assignment: CDR1 SGHRS and CDR2 YFSETQ. Written as DNA, the CDR3 is TGCGCCAGCACCCAGACAGGGGCGGATGGAAACACCATATATTTT. It is translated as CASTQTGADGNTIYF. The complete variable domain, with remaining parts taken from reference TRBV5-1 and TRBJ1-3, reads KAGVTQTPRYLIKTRGQQVTLSCSPISGHRSVSWYQQTPGQGLQFLFEYFSETQRNKGNFPGRFSGRQFSNSRSEMNVSTLELGDSALYLCASTQTGADGNTIYFGEGSWLTVV.

This chain uses TRBV7-9 with TRBJ1-4; TRBD1 matches 7 bases. Germline CDR1 reads SEHNR; CDR2 reads FQNEAQ (reference sequence). Trimming cost V 1 base and J 7 bases; bases outside gene matches: 12. The CDR3 runs 17 residues. The CDR3 nucleotides read TGTGCCAGCAGCTTAGATCGGTCCCGGGACAGAAGTGAAAAACTGTTTTTT. Translating it yields CASSLDRSRDRSEKLFF.

This clone was seen only a few times. V and J are TRBV18 and TRBJ2-7, with 8 bases aligning to TRBD2. The V and J ends lost 2 bases and 6 bases, in that order; junction bases with no gene match: 9. This CDR3 is built from 15 residues. The germline V gene has CDR1 KGHSH and CDR2 LQKENI. CDR3 coding DNA: TGTGCCAGCTCACCAGAAGTTCGAACTAGCGGCGAGCAGTACTTC. It is translated as CASSPEVRTSGEQYF.

The chain employs TRBV7-9 and TRBJ2-1; D gene uncertain. V lost 1 base to trimming and J lost 6 bases, with 7 bases between them. The CDR3 runs to 13 residues. CDR1 SEHNR and CDR2 FQNEAQ come from the germline V gene (reference sequence). The DNA of the CDR3 is TGTGCCAGCAGCTTAGTGGCCCCCAATGAGCAGTTCTTC. This gives the protein CASSLVAPNEQFF.

The chain links TRBV7-9 to TRBJ1-4, with 7 positions matching TRBD1. The CDR3 loop spans 15 amino acids. Germline V lookup: CDR1 SEHNR, CDR2 FQNEAQ (reference sequence). V lost 4 bases to trimming and J lost 0 bases; unmatched junction nucleotides: 2. Here the CDR3 reads CASSWDSATNEKLFF. The CDR3 DNA follows: TGTGCCAGCAGCTGGGACAGTGCAACTAATGAAAAACTGTTTTTT.

The chain has TRBV7-6 and TRBJ2-1; 14 nucleotides match TRBD2. The CDR3 sequence is 15 residues long. Trimming cost V 5 bases and J 9 bases; bases outside gene matches: 6. Germline values: CDR1 SGHVS, CDR2 FNYEAQ. The CDR3 DNA sequence: TGTGCCAGCAGCCTAGGGACTAGCGGGGGAGGTGAGCAGTTCTTC. It translates to CASSLGTSGGGEQFF.

V and J are TRBV7-8 and TRBJ1-5; TRBD1 matches 9 bases. CDR3 length: 15 residues. V lost 5 bases to trimming and J lost 3 bases; unmatched junction nucleotides: 5. CDR1 and CDR2 from the germline V gene are SGHVS and FQNEAQ. The CDR3 DNA sequence: TGTGCCAGCAGCAAGGGACAGGGTCCCAATCAGCCCCAGCATTTT. Its translation: CASSKGQGPNQPQHF.

The chain joins TRBV11-2 to TRBJ1-3; possibly TRBD1 for D (6 bases). The CDR3 is 15 residues long. The ends were cut back, 8 bases at V and 1 base at J, with 15 bases in the middle. Germline CDR1 is SGHAT and CDR2 is FQNNGV. CDR3 sequence reads: CASALGGRSGNTIYF. The CDR3 nucleotides are TGTGCCAGCGCCCTAGGGGGGAGGTCTGGAAACACCATATATTTT.

This chain joins TRBV13 and TRBJ1-1; no reliable D call. Germline V CDR1 and CDR2: PRHDT, FYEKMQ (reference sequence). Trimming cost V 2 bases and J 4 bases, with 5 bases left between them. This CDR3 is 12 amino acids long. CDR3 bases: TGTGCCAGCAGCTTAAGGATCACTGAAGCTTTCTTT. Its protein is CASSLRITEAFF.

This clone was seen only once. This chain uses TRBV27 with TRBJ1-2; D unresolved. The CDR3 is made up of 14 amino acids. V was pared by 5 bases and J by 7 bases, with 17 bases between. CDR1 is MNHEY, CDR2 SMNVEV, per germline (reference sequence). CDR3 bases: TGTGCCAGCAGTCCCCGAAGCCCCCAGCGTGGCTACACCTTC. Amino acid sequence: CASSPRSPQRGYTF.

This sequence joins TRBV2 and TRBJ2-3, with D possibly matching TRBD1 (7 bases). Germline V gene lookup returns CDR1 SNHLY and CDR2 FYNNEI. The CDR3 consists of 16 residues. The V and J ends lost 5 bases and 1 base respectively, with 16 bases between them. This CDR3 reads CASSRQGGIGTDTQYF. The CDR3 DNA is TGTGCCAGCAGTCGTCAGGGGGGAATAGGCACAGATACGCAGTATTTT.

The J gene is TRBJ1-3, the V gene TRBV30, with TRBD1 matching over 7 bases. The CDR3 has 14 residues. The V segment lost 6 bases and the J segment 0 bases; nucleotides outside the gene matches: 5. The germline V gene has CDR1 GTSNPN and CDR2 SVGIG (reference sequence). The DNA of the CDR3 is TGTGCCTGTACAGGGGACCTCTCTGGAAACACCATATATTTT. Protein sequence: CACTGDLSGNTIYF.

V and J are TRBV10-3 and TRBJ2-1; 7 nucleotides agree with TRBD2. This CDR3 contains 16 residues. V shed 2 bases and J 3 bases; nucleotides not matched to a gene: 7. Germline CDR1 reads ENHRY; CDR2 reads SYGVKD. The DNA for the CDR3 is TGTGCCATCAGTGAGGGCATGGCGGGGGACTACAATGAGCAGTTCTTC. Translating gives CAISEGMAGDYNEQFF.

J is TRBJ1-2 and V is TRBV27, with a tentative D call TRBD1 (5 bases). The V end was cut by 5 bases, the J end by 5 bases, with 12 bases between. CDR1 is MNHEY and CDR2 is SMNVEV in the germline V gene (reference sequence). This CDR3 region has 13 residues. For the CDR3, the DNA is TGTGCCAGCAGTCCCGGGAGGGGATATGGCTACACCTTC. Its translation is CASSPGRGYGYTF.

This clone has only a few counts. The V call is TRBV28, the J call TRBJ1-5; D gene ambiguous. Trimming took 7 bases from V and 6 from J, leaving 16 bases between them. Germline V gene lookup returns CDR1 MDHEN and CDR2 SYDVKM. The CDR3 runs to 14 residues. Written as DNA, the CDR3 is TGTGCCAGCATTAGTTCGCCTCCCCTTCAGCCCCAGCATTTT. Its translation: CASISSPPLQPQHF.

This sequence joins TRBV20-1 and TRBJ1-5; D not resolved. The V and J ends lost 3 bases and 3 bases respectively, with 15 bases between them. The CDR3 consists of 15 residues. CDR1 DFQATT and CDR2 SNEGSKA come from the germline V gene (reference sequence). CDR3 sequence (DNA): TGCAGTGCTAGTCCGGGCGCTGGATCCAATCAGCCCCAGCATTTT. It specifies CSASPGAGSNQPQHF.

This chain links TRBV7-9 with TRBJ1-1; D unclear. Germline CDR1 is SEHNR and CDR2 is FQNEAQ (reference sequence). Deletions cut 8 bases from V and 1 base from J, with 17 bases between. CDR3 length equals 15 residues. The CDR3 is CASLPLEGKNTEAFF. The CDR3 DNA reads TGTGCCAGCCTACCGCTTGAGGGTAAGAACACTGAAGCTTTCTTT.

CDR3 DNA sequence: TGTGCCAGCAGCCAGCCGGGACAGGGGGCGCGAGAGACCCAGTACTTC. Translating gives CASSQPGQGARETQYF. The chain carries TRBV3-1 (or the pseudogene TRBV3-2) and TRBJ2-5; 12 bases map to TRBD1. This CDR3 region has 16 residues. The V gene's germline CDR1 is LGHDT and CDR2 YNNKEL (reference sequence). J gave up 4 bases and V 3 bases, and 6 bases lay outside the gene matches.

The chain carries TRBV11-2 and TRBJ1-2; D not certain. The CDR3 runs 14 residues. The V gene lost 2 bases and the J gene lost 8 bases, with 15 bases spanning the gap. Germline values: CDR1 SGHAT, CDR2 FQNNGV. The CDR3 DNA reads TGTGCCAGCAGCTTACCGGCCCCAGTCGGGGGCTACACCTTC. Amino acid sequence: CASSLPAPVGGYTF.